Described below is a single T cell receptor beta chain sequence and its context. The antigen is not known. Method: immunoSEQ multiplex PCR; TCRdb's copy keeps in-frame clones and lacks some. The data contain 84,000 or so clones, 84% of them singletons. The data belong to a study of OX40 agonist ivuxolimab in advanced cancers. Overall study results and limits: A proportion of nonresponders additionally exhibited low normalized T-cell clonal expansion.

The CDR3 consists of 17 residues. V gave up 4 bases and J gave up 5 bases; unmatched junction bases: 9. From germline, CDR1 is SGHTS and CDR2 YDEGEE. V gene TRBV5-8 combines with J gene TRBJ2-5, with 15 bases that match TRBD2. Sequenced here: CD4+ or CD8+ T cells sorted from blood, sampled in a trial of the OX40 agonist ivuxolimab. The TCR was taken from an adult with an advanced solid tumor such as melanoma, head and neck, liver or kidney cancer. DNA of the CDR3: TGTGCCAGCAGCGACCGGACTAGCGGGGGGGCCGAGGAGACCCAGTACTTC. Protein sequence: CASSDRTSGGAEETQYF.